The present entry profiles one TCR beta chain with its context. Germline V gene data show CDR1 as LGHNA and CDR2 as YSLEER. The CDR3 consists of 16 residues. The ends were cut back, 0 bases at V and 6 bases at J, with 14 bases in the middle. The sample comes from a study of blood T cell repertoires in COVID-19. For the study at large: Specimens from acute and convalescent COVID-19 originated in the United States, Italy and Spain. The analysed material was cDNA or gDNA that came from T cells, B-cell-depleted T cells, or PBMCs.

Clones were read by immunoSEQ multiplex PCR, and TCRdb kept only the in-frame ones, dropping some. This sample yields nearly 100,000 clones, of which roughly 90% are seen a single time; roughly 1.7% belongs to the top ten. The V call is TRBV4-3, the J call TRBJ2-2; D might be TRBD2 (6 bases). What was sequenced was peripheral blood. This TCR was sampled from a man older than 75 with acute or convalescent COVID-19. CDR3: CASSQDTGTLAGELFF. CDR3 bases: TGCGCCAGCAGCCAAGATACGGGGACTCTTGCCGGGGAGCTGTTTTTT.